The sequence of this TCR beta chain was determined in a study of Ad26.COV2.S vaccination and SARS-CoV-2 variants (dated by TCRdb to about 2021). Notes on the research overall: Donors in the vaccine arm were drawn from COV1001, a phase I-IIa trial of Ad26.COV2.S in healthy adults that was multicentre, randomized, double-blind and placebo-controlled. Ad26.COV2.S was administered intramuscularly at 5 x 10^10 or 1 x 10^11 viral particles, either as a single shot or as two shots given 56 days apart. TCRbeta repertoire sequencing was used to assess the specificity and breadth of SARS-CoV-2-reactive T cell receptors after Ad26.COV2.S vaccination. The TCR-sequenced set comprised around 32 samples: approximately 19 Ad26.COV2.S vaccine recipients, 5 placebo recipients and 8 SARS-CoV-2 convalescent individuals. Trial participants were randomized into five groups of five: low-dose or high-dose Ad26.COV2.S given once or twice, or placebo on both occasions. Throughout the experiments and outcome assessment, investigators stayed blinded to trial group allocation. General study outcomes and caveats: Vaccine and placebo recipients had similar non-spike TCR breadth, a finding consistent with the vaccine containing only spike. Spike-specific TCR breadth was higher in Ad26.COV2.S recipients than in placebo recipients (P = 0.0014). The study lacked the statistical power to compare responses across vaccine doses or regimens. It was noted by the authors that total T cell responses may have been underestimated by the TCR breadth and depth analyses. After vaccination, substantial breadth of spike-specific CD8+ and CD4+ T cell responses was reported.

The immunoSEQ Assay was the method used to sequence TCRbeta CDR3 regions. After extraction, genomic DNA underwent amplification by bias-controlled multiplex PCR, followed by high-throughput sequencing. In the original analysis: To quantify the absolute abundance of every unique TCRbeta CDR3 region, sequences were collapsed and filtered. T cell fraction was estimated by normalization of TCRbeta template counts to usable DNA, with usable DNA being measured through amplification of reference genes present in all nucleated cells. Repertoire TCRs were annotated as SARS-CoV-2-specific when V gene, CDR3 amino acid sequence and J gene were exactly matched to a known reactive TCR set. The reference SARS-CoV-2 TCR set was derived from MIRA and filtered for enrichment in COVID-19-positive ImmuneCODE repertoires, a step that removed public or cross-reactive TCRs. Using the MIRA antigens, annotated TCRs were further analysed by specific ORF or by position within an ORF. Depth was the summed frequency of annotated unique rearrangements, while breadth was defined as annotated unique rearrangements over total unique productive rearrangements. Two-sided Wilcoxon rank-sum tests were used to compare TCR breadth between groups. Imported from immuneACCESS, the table was reduced by TCRdb to in-frame sequences with V and J called. These copies leave out some clones; in studies compared against another copy, an unresolved V gene accounts for under half, and the cause of the remainder is not known. The D gene and trimming were derived from the DNA, and the V and J assignments and clone size from that table. The sample contains more than 300,000 clones, about 86% of them found a single time. The top ten hold around a tenth of the sample.

V loses 4 bases at its end and J loses 2 bases; junction bases beyond the gene matches: 3. The CDR3 has 15 amino acids, counting the end cysteine and phenylalanine. Here the CDR3 DNA is all that survives: 45 bases in frame from base 1. CDR1 LGHNA and CDR2 YSLEER are derived from the germline V gene. What the treatment or condition label conveys for this sample: about 20 received Ad26.COV2.S at low or high dose, single or two shots; 5 received placebo; per-sample allocation not given. Repertoires of vaccine and placebo recipients were sequenced from samples collected on day 63 after the first injection. Cohort 1b enrolled 25 adults aged 18-55 years at a single site in Boston, USA, between 29 July and 7 August 2020. As a vaccine, Ad26.COV2.S was a replication-incompetent adenovirus type 26 vector that expressed a prefusion-stabilized SARS-CoV-2 spike protein derived from the original Wuhan strain.

In this sample, this clone turned up a few times. It lacks a known antigen. Nothing much larger sits one base from this clone, and base qualities are not available. The chain was built from TRBV4-3 and TRBJ2-7; TRBD2 matches 12 bases in the middle. The clonotype originates from a person aged 18 to 59 who received the Ad26.COV2.S COVID-19 vaccine or a placebo. The sample in question was peripheral blood, obtained in a trial of Ad26.COV2.S vaccine versus placebo. The DNA is TGCGCCAGCAGCCTCGGACTAGCGGGGCCCTACGAGCAGTACTTC. Its amino acids are CASSLGLAGPYEQYF.